The 29 T cell receptor beta chains given below trace back to one sample, sequenced in a study of Graves' ophthalmopathy and Graves' hyperthyroidism. For repertoire sequencing, the TCR beta CDR3 regions were amplified from RNA transcripts. The library came from an HTBI-primed first-round RT-PCR and a second-round multiplex PCR. One entry per CDR3 protein results from TCRdb running MiXCR on the multiplex PCR reads. The sample shows about 500,000 distinct CDR3 sequences, 39% of them seen only once. Sequenced sample: peripheral blood or thyroid tissue (not recorded which). Receptors originate from an adult man with Graves' hyperthyroidism.

The V call is TRBV6-6, the J call TRBJ2-2; D is perhaps TRBD2 (6 bases). Germline lookup yields CDR1 MNHNY and CDR2 SVGAGI (reference sequence). Trimming left V 6 bases short and J 5 bases short, with 10 bases between. CDR3 size: 13 residues. CDR3 in amino acids: CASRGRETGELFF. CDR3 sequence (DNA): TGTGCCAGCAGGGGACGGGAGACCGGGGAGCTGTTTTTT.

This rearrangement joins TRBV20-1 to TRBJ2-7; no firm D call. In germline, CDR1 is DFQATT, CDR2 SNEGSKA (reference sequence). The CDR3 spans 12 residues. V was cut by 6 bases and J by 2 bases, with 11 bases left in between. CDR3 in DNA: TGCAGTGCACGCTGGTTAGCCTACGAGCAGTACTTC. The encoded protein is CSARWLAYEQYF.

This clonotype was seen many times. The rearrangement uses TRBV7-8 and TRBJ2-7, with D possibly being TRBD2 (5 bases). Looked up from germline, CDR1 is SGHVS and CDR2 is FQNEAQ. The CDR3 spans 15 residues. V lost 3 bases, J lost 5 bases, and 17 bases lay in between. The chain's CDR3 is CASSLASLSNHEQYF. The CDR3 DNA reads as TGTGCCAGCAGCTTGGCTAGCCTCTCCAACCACGAGCAGTACTTC.

The rearrangement uses TRBV6-5 and TRBJ1-1; perhaps TRBD1 as D (5 bases). Germline V CDR1 and CDR2: MNHEY, SVGAGI. This CDR3 has 16 amino acids. V gave up 0 bases and J gave up 6 bases, with 17 bases separating them. CDR3 protein: CASSYSMGPLGAEAFF. Here the CDR3 DNA reads TGTGCCAGCAGTTACTCGATGGGACCCTTGGGAGCTGAAGCTTTCTTT.

The CDR3 region is CASSKTATGELFF. The CDR3 region has the DNA TGTGCCAGCTCTAAGACGGCCACCGGGGAGCTGTTTTTT. The chain recombines TRBV12-3 or TRBV12-4 with TRBJ2-2, with no clear D. The CDR3 is made up of 13 amino acids. Trimming stripped 8 bases from V and 4 bases from J, with 11 bases between.

This clonotype showed up just a few times. J is TRBJ1-3 and V is TRBV20-1, with 7 bases that match TRBD1. The CDR3 totals 16 residues. Germline V gene sequence: CDR1 DFQATT, CDR2 SNEGSKA (reference sequence). The junction had 13 bases not matched to a gene; V was cut back by 4 bases and J by 4 bases. This CDR3 is CSAITGQSIWGNTIYF. The DNA of the CDR3 is TGCAGTGCTATTACGGGACAGAGTATATGGGGAAACACCATATATTTT.

CDR3: CASSSRAWDNEQFF. The DNA for the CDR3 is TGTGCCAGCAGCTCCCGGGCCTGGGACAATGAGCAGTTCTTC. J is TRBJ2-7 and V is TRBV7-2; D gene uncertain. The J call is in doubt because the DNA end fits TRBJ2-1 better. Looked up from germline, CDR1 is SGHTA and CDR2 is FQGNSA. The CDR3 is made up of 14 amino acids.

This sequence joins TRBV5-1 and TRBJ2-7, with D unclear. The DNA end favors TRBJ2-1, so the J call may be wrong. The CDR3 consists of 12 residues. The germline gives CDR1 SGHRS, CDR2 YFSETQ. The CDR3 nucleotides are TGCGCCAGCAGGGCGGTGTCCAATGAGCAGTTCTTC. It codes for CASRAVSNEQFF.

V and J are TRBV3-1 and TRBJ1-2; 7 nucleotides align to TRBD1. The V gene end was trimmed by 0 bases and the J gene end by 5 bases; junction bases not matched to a gene: 3. The CDR3 length is 14 residues. Germline CDR1 LGHDT, CDR2 YNNKEL (reference sequence). CDR3 loop: CASSQESGQYGYTF. In nucleotides, the CDR3 is TGTGCCAGCAGCCAAGAGTCGGGACAGTATGGCTACACCTTC. Looking up the rest from reference TRBV3-1 and TRBJ1-2 gives the full variable domain: DTAVSQTPKYLVTQMGNDKSIKCEQNLGHDTMYWYKQDSKKFLKIMFSYNNKELIINETVPNRFSPKSPDKAHLNLHINSLELGDSAVYFCASSQESGQYGYTFGSGTRLTVV.

As regards this clonotype: This could be a read error, since a much larger clone is one nucleotide away. The chain links TRBV20-1 to TRBJ1-4; 7 bases fit TRBD1. Germline V gives CDR1 DFQATT, CDR2 SNEGSKA (reference sequence). CDR3 length equals 14 residues. This CDR3 is CGARGPWGNEKLFF. CDR3 DNA: TGCGGTGCTAGGGGGCCTTGGGGAAATGAAAAACTGTTTTTT.

This sequence joins TRBV29-1 and TRBJ1-2; 9 bases map to TRBD1. CDR1 SQVTM and CDR2 ANQGSEA come from the germline V gene. The CDR3 loop spans 14 amino acids. With V trimmed by 6 bases and J by 5 bases, 10 bases remained unmatched. CDR3 loop: CSVDTGTGRYGYTF. The CDR3 bases are TGCAGCGTAGATACCGGGACAGGGCGGTATGGCTACACCTTC.

This clonotype was detected many times. The rearrangement joins TRBV9 to TRBJ1-1; D not resolved. Trimming took off 3 bases at V and 1 base at J, with 13 bases between the two ends. There are 15 residues in the CDR3. The germline gives CDR1 SGDLS, CDR2 YYNGEE. In DNA form, the CDR3 reads TGTGCCAGCAGCGATGGGCCCCAGCCGAACACTGAAGCTTTCTTT. This sequence encodes CASSDGPQPNTEAFF. Looking up the rest from reference TRBV9 and TRBJ1-1 gives the full variable domain: DSGVTQTPKHLITATGQRVTLRCSPRSGDLSVYWYQQSLDQGLQFLIQYYNGEERAKGNILERFSAQQFPDLHSELNLSSLELGDSALYFCASSDGPQPNTEAFFGQGTRLTVV.

The chain couples TRBV2 to TRBJ2-5; 9 positions agree with TRBD2. V shed 6 bases and J 5 bases; nucleotides not matched to a gene: 13. This CDR3 contains 16 residues. Germline assignment: CDR1 SNHLY and CDR2 FYNNEI. In DNA form, the CDR3 reads TGTGCCAGCAGCCTTGGTAGCGGGAGTTCCCATGAGACCCAGTACTTC. It codes for CASSLGSGSSHETQYF.

There are many counts of this clonotype. CDR3 amino acids: CASSLDNSNEKLFF. CDR3 sequence (DNA): TGTGCCAGCAGCCTGGACAACTCTAATGAAAAACTGTTTTTT. This sequence joins TRBV12-3 or TRBV12-4 and TRBJ1-4; tentative D call: TRBD1 (5 bases). V gave up 6 bases and J gave up 3 bases, with 11 bases separating them. The CDR3 covers 14 residues.

The V call is TRBV2, the J call TRBJ2-1, with D hard to call. This CDR3 region has 11 residues. Trimming removed 5 bases at V and 3 bases at J, with 2 bases between. Germline CDR1 SNHLY, CDR2 FYNNEI. The CDR3 sequence is CASSIYNEQFF. DNA for the CDR3: TGTGCCAGCAGTATCTACAATGAGCAGTTCTTC.

The sample holds many counts of this clonotype. V gene TRBV11-2 combines with J gene TRBJ1-2; D is unresolved. Trimming removed 5 bases at V and 3 bases at J, with 10 bases between. This CDR3 spans 13 amino acids. Germline values: CDR1 SGHAT, CDR2 FQNNGV. The CDR3 spells CASSPDTYYGYTF. The CDR3 DNA sequence: TGTGCCAGCAGCCCCGACACATACTATGGCTACACCTTC.

This clonotype was detected only a few times. The chain joins TRBV29-1 to TRBJ2-7; D possibly corresponds to TRBD1 (5 bases). Germline V gene data show CDR1 as SQVTM and CDR2 as ANQGSEA. The length of the CDR3 is 15 residues. Trimming pared 1 base from V and 1 base from J, leaving 14 bases between. The CDR3: CSVEVSGIESYEQYF. The CDR3 DNA sequence: TGCAGCGTTGAAGTATCAGGGATCGAATCCTACGAGCAGTACTTC.

The genes are TRBV5-4 and TRBJ1-6, with D uncertain. Germline V gene data show CDR1 as SGHNT and CDR2 as YYREEE (reference sequence). The CDR3 runs 13 residues. V lost 5 bases and J 9 bases, leaving 12 bases between the germline ends. This CDR3 is CASSELNGSPLHF. CDR3 coding DNA: TGTGCCAGCAGTGAACTGAACGGTTCACCCCTCCACTTT. The variable domain in full, with the rest retrieved from reference TRBV5-4 and TRBJ1-6, is ETGVTQSPTHLIKTRGQQVTLRCSSQSGHNTVSWYQQALGQGPQFIFQYYREEENGRGNFPPRFSGLQFPNYSSELNVNALELDDSALYLCASSELNGSPLHFGNGTRLTVT.

For this clonotype: This may stem from a read error, because a much larger clone lies one nucleotide away. Since the CDR3 does not end with the conserved phenylalanine or tryptophan, this likely comes from a read error. The rearrangement uses TRBV10-2 and TRBJ2-7, with a possible D match to TRBD1 (6 bases). Between the trimmed V and J ends, which lost 4 bases and 4 bases, there was a span of 17 bases. CDR3 length: 15 amino acids. Per germline, CDR1 WSHSY and CDR2 SAAADI. CDR3 sequence reads: CASSAPPGQMYEQYL. CDR3 sequence (DNA): TGCGCCAGCAGTGCCCCCCCGGGACAAATGTACGAGCAGTACCTC.

CDR3 loop: CASSLTGLAGGMHEQFF. CDR3 sequence (DNA): TGTGCCAGCAGCTTAACGGGCCTAGCGGGAGGCATGCATGAGCAGTTCTTC. The rearrangement uses TRBV7-3 and TRBJ2-7; 11 bases fit TRBD2. The last part of the DNA fits TRBJ2-1 better; the J call may be wrong. Germline CDR1 is SGHTA and CDR2 is FQGTGA. The CDR3 is made up of 17 amino acids.

This chain connects TRBV5-1 to TRBJ2-7; maybe TRBD1 (6 bases). Near its end, the DNA agrees better with TRBJ2-1, so the J call may be wrong. Germline-derived CDR1 and CDR2 are SGHRS and YFSETQ. This CDR3 is 12 amino acids long. DNA of the CDR3: TGCGCCAGCAGCATCAGGGGCTATGAGCAGTTCTTC. It specifies CASSIRGYEQFF.

The chain links TRBV25-1 to TRBJ2-7, with D perhaps matching TRBD1 (6 bases). V lost 4 bases to trimming and J lost 5 bases, with 12 bases between them. This CDR3 has 13 amino acids. Germline CDR1 is MGHDK and CDR2 is SYGVNS. DNA for the CDR3: TGTGCCAGCAGTGTAACAGGGACAAACGAGCAGTACTTC. The encoded protein is CASSVTGTNEQYF.

This rearrangement joins TRBV7-8 to TRBJ1-5, with 9 positions matching TRBD1. Germline lookup yields CDR1 SGHVS and CDR2 FQNEAQ. V lost 6 bases, J lost 1 base, and 10 bases stayed unmatched. The CDR3 totals 17 residues. CDR3 sequence (DNA): TGTGCCAGCAGTCACCGACAGGGGGGCGAAAGCAATCAGCCCCAGCATTTT. Translating it yields CASSHRQGGESNQPQHF. Full variable domain (rest looked up from reference TRBV7-8 and TRBJ1-5): GAGVSQSPRYKVAKRGQDVALRCDPISGHVSLFWYQQALGQGPEFLTYFQNEAQLDKSGLPSDRFFAERPEGSVSTLKIQRTQQEDSAVYLCASSHRQGGESNQPQHFGDGTRLSIL.

The chain recombines TRBV3-1 with TRBJ1-3; D unresolved. This CDR3 comprises 15 residues. The V end was cut by 6 bases, the J end by 0 bases, with 12 bases between. Germline V gene lookup returns CDR1 LGHDT and CDR2 YNNKEL (reference sequence). CDR3 DNA sequence: TGTGCCAGCAGTCCCCCGGCGAGCTCTGGAAACACCATATATTTT. Its translation is CASSPPASSGNTIYF.

The chain uses TRBV24-1 and TRBJ2-7, with 9 bases lining up with TRBD1. The CDR3 spans 16 residues. The V gene's germline CDR1 is KGHDR and CDR2 SFDVKD. The ends lost 4 bases at V and 7 bases at J; junction bases unmatched: 13. The CDR3 reads CATSDPDRGLYNEQYF. CDR3 in DNA: TGTGCCACCAGTGACCCGGACAGGGGCTTATACAATGAGCAGTACTTC.

At least ten counts were recorded for this clonotype. This chain uses TRBV7-9 with TRBJ1-6; D unclear. This CDR3 is 14 amino acids long. Trimming cost V 1 base and J 7 bases, with 8 bases left between them. Germline values: CDR1 SEHNR, CDR2 FQNEAQ (reference sequence). CDR3 coding DNA: TGTGCCAGCAGCTTAGTGGACTTAAATTCACCCCTCCACTTT. This translates into CASSLVDLNSPLHF.

This clonotype was picked up many times. The J gene is TRBJ2-6, the V gene TRBV7-9; 8 bases are shared with TRBD1. Germline-derived CDR1 and CDR2 are SEHNR and FQNEAQ (reference sequence). The CDR3 sequence is 17 residues long. V shed 7 bases, J shed 4 bases, and the junction held 12 bases outside the gene matches. The chain's CDR3 is CASKPGQVERGANVLTF. The CDR3 coding sequence is TGTGCCAGCAAACCGGGACAGGTCGAGAGGGGGGCCAACGTCCTGACTTTC.

This clonotype showed up many times. V usage is TRBV7-2 and J usage is TRBJ1-5; 7 bases agree with TRBD1. The V gene's germline CDR1 is SGHTA and CDR2 FQGNSA. Germline trimming cut 1 base from V and 3 bases from J; bases unmatched to any gene: 6. The CDR3 contains 16 residues. Here the CDR3 reads CASSLDRDSINQPQHF. As DNA, the CDR3 is TGTGCCAGCAGCTTAGACCGGGACAGTATCAATCAGCCCCAGCATTTT.

This sequence joins TRBV24-1 and TRBJ2-3, with TRBD2 matching 15 bases. The CDR3 has 18 residues. Germline CDR1 KGHDR, CDR2 SFDVKD. V shed 4 bases and J 0 bases; nucleotides not matched to a gene: 4. Written as DNA, the CDR3 is TGTGCCACCAGTGACCATGGACTAGCGGGGGGGAGCACAGATACGCAGTATTTT. Translation gives CATSDHGLAGGSTDTQYF.